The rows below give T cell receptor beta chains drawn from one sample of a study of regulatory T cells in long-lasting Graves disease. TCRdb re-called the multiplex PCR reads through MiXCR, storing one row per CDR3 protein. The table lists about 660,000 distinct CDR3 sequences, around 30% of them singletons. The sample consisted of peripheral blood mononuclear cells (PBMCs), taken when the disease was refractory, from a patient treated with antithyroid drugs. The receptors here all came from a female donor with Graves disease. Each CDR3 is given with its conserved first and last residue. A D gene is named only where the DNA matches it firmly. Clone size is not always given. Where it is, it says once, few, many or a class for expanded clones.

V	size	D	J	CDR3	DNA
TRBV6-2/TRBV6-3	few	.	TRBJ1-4	CASSYSGGSGEKLFF	TGTGCCAGCAGTTACTCTGGGGGCTCAGGTGAAAAACTGTTTTTT
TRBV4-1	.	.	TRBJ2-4	CASSAAWGELAKNIQYF	TGCGCCAGCAGCGCCGCATGGGGCGAACTAGCCAAAAACATTCAGTACTTC
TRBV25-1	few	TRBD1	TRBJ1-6	CASIGQGDSPLHF	TGTGCCAGCATCGGACAGGGAGATTCACCCCTCCACTTT
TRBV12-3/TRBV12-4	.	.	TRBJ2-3	CASSFLSADTQYF	TGTGCCAGCAGTTTCCTTTCCGCAGATACGCAGTATTTT
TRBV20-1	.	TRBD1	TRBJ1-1	CSALGQAFLNTEAFF	TGCAGTGCGCTCGGACAGGCCTTCTTGAACACTGAAGCTTTCTTT
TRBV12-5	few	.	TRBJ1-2	CASGPEGVHYGYTF	TGTGCTAGTGGTCCCGAGGGAGTTCACTATGGCTACACCTTC
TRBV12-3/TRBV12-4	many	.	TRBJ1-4	CASSFGGSSEKLFF	TGTGCCAGCAGTTTTGGGGGTAGCAGTGAAAAACTGTTTTTT
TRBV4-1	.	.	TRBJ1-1	CASSHGTLRVTEAFF	TGCGCCAGCAGCCACGGGACTTTACGCGTAACTGAAGCTTTCTTT
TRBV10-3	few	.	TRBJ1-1	CAISPTGSAEAFF	TGTGCCATCAGTCCAACCGGGAGCGCTGAAGCTTTCTTT
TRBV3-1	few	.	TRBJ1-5	CASSQGRTTGQPQHF	TGTGCCAGCAGCCAAGGTCGGACCACGGGCCAGCCCCAGCATTTT
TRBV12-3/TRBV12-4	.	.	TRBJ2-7	CASTPIWGDRHSYEQYF	TGTGCCAGCACCCCAATCTGGGGGGACAGACATTCCTACGAGCAGTACTTC
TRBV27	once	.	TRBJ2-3	CASSLSWSTDTQYF	TGTGCCAGCAGTTTATCGTGGAGCACAGATACGCAGTATTTT
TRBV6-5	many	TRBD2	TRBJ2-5	CASSYALAGGETQYF	TGTGCCAGCAGTTACGCTCTAGCGGGAGGAGAGACCCAGTACTTC
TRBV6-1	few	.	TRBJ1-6	CASVVGYRNSPLHF	TGTGCCAGCGTGGTGGGTTACAGGAATTCACCCCTCCACTTT
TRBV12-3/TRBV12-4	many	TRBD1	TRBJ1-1	CASRGHRGCMNTEAFF	TGTGCCAGCAGGGGACACAGGGGGTGTATGAACACTGAAGCTTTCTTT
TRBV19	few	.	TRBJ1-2	CASSISQQVLYGYTF	TGTGCCAGTAGTATCTCACAGCAAGTCCTATATGGCTACACCTTC